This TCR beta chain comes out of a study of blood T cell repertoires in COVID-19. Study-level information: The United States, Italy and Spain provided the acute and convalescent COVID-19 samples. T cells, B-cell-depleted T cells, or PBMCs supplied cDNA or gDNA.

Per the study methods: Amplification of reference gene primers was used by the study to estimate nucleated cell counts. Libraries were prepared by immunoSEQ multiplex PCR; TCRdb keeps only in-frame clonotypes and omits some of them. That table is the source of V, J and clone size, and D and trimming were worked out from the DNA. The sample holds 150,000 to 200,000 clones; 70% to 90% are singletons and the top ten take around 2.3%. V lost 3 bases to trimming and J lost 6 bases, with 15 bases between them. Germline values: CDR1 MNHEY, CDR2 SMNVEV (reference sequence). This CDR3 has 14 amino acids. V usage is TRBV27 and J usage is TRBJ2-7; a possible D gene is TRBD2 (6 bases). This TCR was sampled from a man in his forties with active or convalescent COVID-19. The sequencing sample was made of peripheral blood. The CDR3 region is CASSFLGSRSEQYF. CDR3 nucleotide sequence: TGTGCCAGCAGTTTTCTCGGGAGTCGAAGCGAGCAGTACTTC.